Listed below are T cell receptor beta chains from one sample, sequenced in a study of monozygotic twins with inflammatory bowel disease. TCRdb derives one entry per CDR3 protein from the 5' RACE reads, leaving out DNA. Found here are approximately 420,000 distinct CDR3 sequences; the top ten clones hold more than 2%. Input material: blood. The receptors were sampled from a human donor with ulcerative colitis or Crohn's disease, or a healthy co-twin of an affected twin (not recorded which). The CDR3 runs from the conserved cysteine through the conserved F or W.

v_call	j_call	cdr3_aa
TRBV9	TRBJ1-4	CASSPQKAAGLPTNEKLFF
TRBV5-4	TRBJ2-5	CASSEGVRETQYF
TRBV20-1	TRBJ2-7	CSASPGTVSSYEQYF
TRBV4-2	TRBJ2-5	CASSQESRGTQETQYF
TRBV27	TRBJ2-7	CASSLSGGGKQYF
TRBV15	TRBJ2-2	CATSRFLAGGRAWDTGELFF
TRBV7-2	TRBJ1-2	CASSLIAKPITYGYTF
TRBV7-9	TRBJ1-1	CASSRSWGNTEAFF
TRBV12-3/TRBV12-4	TRBJ1-1	CASSLMTSAEAFF
TRBV6-6	TRBJ1-2	CASSYSTGNYGYTF
TRBV7-2	TRBJ2-1	CASSSTSGRAGEQFF
TRBV29-1	TRBJ2-7	CSAAGDRHLYEQYF
TRBV28	TRBJ2-2	CASSPPGHGGTGELFF
TRBV20-1	TRBJ1-2	CSAPLDPFGYTF
TRBV27	TRBJ2-7	CASSFQGIAYEQYF
TRBV7-2	TRBJ2-7	CASSLDNRARQYF
TRBV29-1	TRBJ2-7	CSVVEGSSYEQYF
TRBV28	TRBJ2-7	CASSSTQGKTYEQYF
TRBV27	TRBJ2-3	CASSLRAGATDTQYF
TRBV25-1	TRBJ1-2	CASSRAGDYGYTF
TRBV6-1	TRBJ2-1	CASSVGLGTYNEQFF
TRBV12-3/TRBV12-4	TRBJ1-2	CASRLTIDRADYTF
TRBV30	TRBJ2-7	CAWSGGVSYEQYF
TRBV11-2	TRBJ2-2	CASTPFGIANTGELFF
TRBV30	TRBJ1-3	CAWSVRVAIGNTIYF
TRBV10-2	TRBJ1-2	CASSAQRGREGYTF
TRBV15	TRBJ1-2	CATSRERARGSYGYTF
TRBV7-6	TRBJ2-1	CASSLVPLAEQFF